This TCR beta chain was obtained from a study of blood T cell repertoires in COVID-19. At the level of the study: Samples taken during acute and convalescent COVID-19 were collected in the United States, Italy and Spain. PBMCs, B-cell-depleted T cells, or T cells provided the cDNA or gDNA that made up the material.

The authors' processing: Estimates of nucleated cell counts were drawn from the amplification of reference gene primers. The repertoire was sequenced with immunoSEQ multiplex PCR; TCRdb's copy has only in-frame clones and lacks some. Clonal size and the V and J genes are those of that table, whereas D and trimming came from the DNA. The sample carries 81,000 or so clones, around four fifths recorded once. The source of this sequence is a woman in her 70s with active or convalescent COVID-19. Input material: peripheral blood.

The CDR3 reads CASSQSTGLAGGYEQYF. The CDR3 DNA follows: TGCGCCAGCAGCCAATCAACCGGACTAGCGGGGGGTTACGAGCAGTACTTC. The chain combines TRBV4-1 with TRBJ2-7, with TRBD2 matching 14 bases. Trimming removed 2 bases from V and 4 bases from J; junction bases left unmatched: 7. CDR1 is MGHRA, CDR2 YSYEKL, per germline. The CDR3 is made up of 17 amino acids.